The 23 T cell receptor beta chains given below trace back to one sample, sequenced in a study of spatial heterogeneity in lung cancer. One entry per CDR3 protein, called by TCRdb with MiXCR from the 5' RACE reads. This table has about 82,000 distinct CDR3 sequences, around 12% appearing once. Sample time point: sample taken at primary tumor resection. From tumor, nontumor lung or frozen PBMC, whole RNA was taken unsorted for sequencing. Sequencing was performed on PBMCs, taken at surgery. The receptor set was obtained from a male donor with early-stage non-small cell lung cancer.

The chain joins TRBV5-1 to TRBJ2-2; weak D call: TRBD1 (5 bases). Germline V gene lookup returns CDR1 SGHRS and CDR2 YFSETQ. The CDR3 is 14 amino acids. Trimming shortened V by 4 bases and J by 4 bases, and 11 bases separated the two germline ends. This chain's CDR3 is CASSLGVPTGELFF. The CDR3 region has the DNA TGCGCCAGCAGCCTAGGGGTGCCCACCGGGGAGCTGTTTTTT.

The sample holds a few counts of this clonotype. The J gene is TRBJ2-3, the V gene TRBV29-1; 7 nucleotides align to TRBD2. V lost 4 bases to trimming and J lost 2 bases; unmatched junction nucleotides: 6. Germline CDR1 SQVTM, CDR2 ANQGSEA. This CDR3 spans 14 amino acids. As DNA, the CDR3 is TGCAGCGTTGTCGGCGGGAGCAACACAGATACGCAGTATTTT. As protein: CSVVGGSNTDTQYF.

This clonotype was detected only a few times. This rearrangement joins TRBV29-1 to TRBJ2-3, with 8 bases aligning to TRBD1. CDR1 is SQVTM and CDR2 is ANQGSEA in the germline V gene. The V gene end was trimmed by 4 bases and the J gene end by 4 bases; junction bases not matched to a gene: 13. The CDR3 length is 16 residues. CDR3 residues: CSVGDRTGRKADTQYF. The CDR3 DNA reads as TGCAGCGTTGGGGACCGGACAGGGAGGAAAGCAGATACGCAGTATTTT.

This clonotype appeared a few times. The chain joins TRBV11-3 to TRBJ1-6; D is uncertain. The germline CDR1 and CDR2 sequences are SGHNT and YENEEA. The length of the CDR3 is 14 residues. Trimming took off 0 bases at V and 9 bases at J, with 9 bases between the two ends. Written as DNA, the CDR3 is TGTGCCAGCAGCTTAGACAGCCGGCGTTCACCCCTCCACTTT. Its protein is CASSLDSRRSPLHF. The complete variable domain, with remaining parts taken from reference TRBV11-3 and TRBJ1-6, reads EAGVVQSPRYKIIEKKQPVAFWCNPISGHNTLYWYLQNLGQGPELLIRYENEEAVDDSQLPKDRFSAERLKGVDSTLKIQPAELGDSAVYLCASSLDSRRSPLHFGNGTRLTVT.

In its sample, this clonotype was seen many times. The J gene is TRBJ2-5, the V gene TRBV10-2; no firm D call. Germline V gene data show CDR1 as WSHSY and CDR2 as SAAADI. V lost 3 bases and J lost 1, with 9 bases in between. The CDR3 contains 14 residues. The CDR3 loop is CASSEIGLQETQYF. CDR3 coding DNA: TGCGCCAGCAGTGAAATCGGGCTCCAAGAGACCCAGTACTTC.

In its sample, this clonotype was seen a few times. The chain links TRBV9 to TRBJ2-2; D is ambiguous. V was trimmed by 0 bases and J by 0 bases, leaving 9 bases between them. Per germline, CDR1 SGDLS and CDR2 YYNGEE. The CDR3 is 16 amino acids. CDR3 sequence: CASSVEVGANTGELFF. CDR3 nucleotides: TGTGCCAGCAGCGTAGAGGTCGGAGCGAACACCGGGGAGCTGTTTTTT.

This clonotype was detected only a few times. The V call is TRBV29-1, the J call TRBJ2-1; possibly TRBD1 for D (6 bases). V lost 7 bases to trimming and J lost 0 bases, with 13 bases between them. CDR1 and CDR2 from the germline V gene are SQVTM and ANQGSEA. The CDR3 runs to 14 residues. The CDR3: CSALGQSSYNEQFF. In DNA, the CDR3 is TGCAGCGCCCTCGGACAGAGCTCCTACAATGAGCAGTTCTTC.

This clonotype was counted only a few times. V gene TRBV29-1 combines with J gene TRBJ1-2; D gene unclear. Germline assignment: CDR1 SQVTM and CDR2 ANQGSEA. This CDR3 contains 13 residues. V dropped 4 bases and J dropped 4 bases, with 13 bases sitting between them. The CDR3 here is CSVVWWRPYGYTF. Here the CDR3 DNA reads TGCAGCGTTGTTTGGTGGAGGCCCTATGGCTACACCTTC.

This clonotype showed up many times. This sequence joins TRBV29-1 and TRBJ1-1; D not certain. This CDR3 has 13 amino acids. Germline V CDR1 and CDR2: SQVTM, ANQGSEA. V lost 3 bases and J lost 3, with 11 bases in between. CDR3 bases: TGCAGCGTTGAGTTGGGGTTGGACACTGAAGCTTTCTTT. Protein sequence: CSVELGLDTEAFF.

This clonotype was observed at least ten times. The V call is TRBV7-9, the J call TRBJ1-1; D possibly corresponds to TRBD1 (5 bases). Trimming took off 1 base at V and 5 bases at J, with 8 bases between the two ends. Per germline, CDR1 SEHNR and CDR2 FQNEAQ (reference sequence). The length of the CDR3 is 13 residues. The CDR3 loop reads CASSLEGRTEAFF. CDR3 in DNA: TGTGCCAGCAGCTTAGAGGGGAGGACTGAAGCTTTCTTT.

J is TRBJ2-3 and V is TRBV18, with no clear D. The germline gives CDR1 KGHSH, CDR2 LQKENI. With 8 bases removed from V and 6 bases from J, the gap between germline ends came to 15 bases. This CDR3 has 13 amino acids. CDR3 nucleotides: TGTGCCAGCACCCTCGACCGTGGCGATACGCAGTATTTT. Encoded protein: CASTLDRGDTQYF. The entire variable domain, with the rest obtained from reference TRBV18 and TRBJ2-3, is as follows: NAGVMQNPRHLVRRRGQEARLRCSPMKGHSHVYWYRQLPEEGLKFMVYLQKENIIDESGMPKERFSAEFPKEGPSILRIQQVVRGDSAAYFCASTLDRGDTQYFGPGTRLTVL.

In this sample, this clonotype turned up a few times. The chain employs TRBV29-1 and TRBJ2-2; maybe TRBD2 (6 bases). CDR3 length: 13 amino acids. Germline V CDR1 and CDR2: SQVTM, ANQGSEA. V was pared by 8 bases and J by 7 bases, with 17 bases between. The CDR3 region has the DNA TGCAGCTACCTTCGGGGGTCGGGCGGGGAGCTGTTTTTT. Amino acids: CSYLRGSGGELFF.

The table lists this clonotype with many counts. The J gene is TRBJ2-2, the V gene TRBV10-1; 10 nucleotides align to TRBD2. The V gene's germline CDR1 is WNHNN and CDR2 SYGVQD (reference sequence). With 3 bases clipped from V and 5 bases from J, the junction kept 15 bases outside the gene matches. The CDR3 sequence is 19 residues long. The CDR3 sequence: CASSDGRASGSRMTGELFF. The CDR3, as DNA: TGCGCCAGCAGTGACGGCAGGGCTAGCGGGAGTAGAATGACCGGGGAGCTGTTTTTT.

The chain combines TRBV29-1 with TRBJ2-1; D call uncertain. Between the trimmed V and J ends, which lost 2 bases and 7 bases, there was a span of 15 bases. The CDR3 covers 14 residues. CDR1 and CDR2 (germline): SQVTM, ANQGSEA. CDR3 DNA: TGCAGCGTTGAAACACAAGATGTCTTAAATGAGCAGTTCTTC. It codes for CSVETQDVLNEQFF.

This clonotype has a count of ten or more. The rearrangement links TRBV7-9 to TRBJ1-1; a possible D gene is TRBD1 (5 bases). CDR3 size: 10 residues. CDR1 and CDR2 (germline): SEHNR, FQNEAQ (reference sequence). V lost 3 bases and J lost 11, with 7 bases in between. CDR3 sequence: CASSLSGAFF. CDR3 nucleotides: TGTGCCAGCAGCTTGTCAGGGGCTTTCTTT.

This clonotype turned up a few times. The V call is TRBV2, the J call TRBJ2-2; D is uncertain. This CDR3 has 14 residues. V lost 8 bases to trimming and J lost 0 bases, with 10 bases between them. Germline values: CDR1 SNHLY, CDR2 FYNNEI. The chain's CDR3 is CASRIGPNTGELFF. The CDR3 bases are TGTGCCAGCCGGATAGGCCCGAACACCGGGGAGCTGTTTTTT.

This clonotype has just a few counts. The chain links TRBV9 to TRBJ2-2; D is unclear. The CDR3 sequence is 14 residues long. The V gene lost 4 bases and the J gene lost 1 base, with 8 bases spanning the gap. CDR1 is SGDLS and CDR2 is YYNGEE in the germline V gene. The CDR3 bases are TGTGCCAGCAGCCCCCAGTGGAACACCGGGGAGCTGTTTTTT. This gives the protein CASSPQWNTGELFF.

DNA of the CDR3: TGCGCCAGCAGCTTGGACAGGGCCCTCAACACCGGGGAGCTGTTTTTT. Translating gives CASSLDRALNTGELFF. The chain combines TRBV5-1 with TRBJ2-2; D possibly corresponds to TRBD1 (6 bases). Germline V lookup: CDR1 SGHRS, CDR2 YFSETQ. The CDR3 covers 16 residues. V lost 0 bases to trimming and J lost 2 bases, with 11 bases between them.

This clonotype was counted a few times. V usage is TRBV5-1 and J usage is TRBJ2-1, with 8 bases that match TRBD1. V trimming: 4 bases; J trimming: 5 bases; junction bases outside the gene matches: 5. The CDR3 has 14 amino acids. Germline V lookup: CDR1 SGHRS, CDR2 YFSETQ. DNA of the CDR3: TGCGCCAGCAGCCCACAGGGGGTCGACAATGAGCAGTTCTTC. Translation gives CASSPQGVDNEQFF.

V gene TRBV5-1 combines with J gene TRBJ2-3, with a tentative D call TRBD1 (6 bases). Trimming removed 4 bases from V and 2 bases from J, with 17 bases in between. This CDR3 region has 16 residues. Germline lookup yields CDR1 SGHRS and CDR2 YFSETQ. The CDR3 DNA sequence: TGCGCCAGCAGCACCGGGACATCTACCCCCACAGATACGCAGTATTTT. Amino acids: CASSTGTSTPTDTQYF.

This clonotype was counted only a few times. The chain carries TRBV6-1 and TRBJ1-5; the D is unclear. The CDR3 runs 15 residues. Trimming removed 7 bases from V and 0 bases from J, with 13 bases in between. Per the germline V gene, CDR1 is MNHNS and CDR2 is SASEGT. CDR3 DNA sequence: TGTGCCAGCATGGGATATAAGAATAGCAATCAGCCCCAGCATTTT. Amino acids: CASMGYKNSNQPQHF.

This clonotype was detected a few times. V usage is TRBV5-1 and J usage is TRBJ2-3; 7 bases are shared with TRBD1. The germline gives CDR1 SGHRS, CDR2 YFSETQ. The length of the CDR3 is 14 residues. V dropped 4 bases and J dropped 2; count of bases not matched to a gene: 4. The CDR3 bases are TGCGCCAGCAGCCTACAGGGGATCACAGATACGCAGTATTTT. Its translation is CASSLQGITDTQYF.

In this sample, this clonotype turned up a few times. The chain uses TRBV5-1 and TRBJ2-6; 8 bases are shared with TRBD2. CDR1 and CDR2 from the germline V gene are SGHRS and YFSETQ. V lost 0 bases to trimming and J lost 4 bases; unmatched junction nucleotides: 12. This CDR3 has 19 amino acids. CDR3 protein: CASSLAPLAGAFGANVLTF. DNA of the CDR3: TGCGCCAGCAGCTTGGCCCCCCTAGCGGGCGCCTTCGGGGCCAACGTCCTGACTTTC. The entire variable domain, with the rest obtained from reference TRBV5-1 and TRBJ2-6, is as follows: KAGVTQTPRYLIKTRGQQVTLSCSPISGHRSVSWYQQTPGQGLQFLFEYFSETQRNKGNFPGRFSGRQFSNSRSEMNVSTLELGDSALYLCASSLAPLAGAFGANVLTFGAGSRLTVL.